Described below is a single T cell receptor (beta chain) sequence and its context. J lost 12 bases, V lost 0 bases, and 5 bases had no gene match. The CDR3 spans 13 residues. Germline V gives CDR1 SGDLS, CDR2 YYNGEE. In the original processing: Using reference gene primer amplification, nucleated cell counts were estimated. Using immunoSEQ multiplex PCR, the repertoire was profiled, and TCRdb retains in-frame clones only, with some absent. Clonal size and the V and J genes are those of that table, whereas D and trimming came from the DNA. The sample lists 20,000 to 30,000 clones, roughly 71% occurring once. This entry is derived from a study of blood T cell repertoires in COVID-19. Study-level information: Acute-phase and convalescent COVID-19 samples originated in the United States, Italy and Spain. Sources were T cells, B-cell-depleted T cells, or PBMCs; the material itself was cDNA or gDNA.

The TCR was taken from a man older than 75 with active or convalescent COVID-19. Sequenced: peripheral blood. The chain links TRBV9 to TRBJ2-2, with 7 nucleotides matching TRBD2. The CDR3 DNA is TGTGCCAGCAGCGTAGTAGGGACTACTAAGCTGTTTTTT. This gives the protein CASSVVGTTKLFF.